The entry below describes one TCR beta chain. No antigen is known for it. This specimen belongs to a study of CXCR3-negative and CXCR3-positive naive CD8 T cells. Whole-study findings and limits: Much lower diversity was found in memory CD8+ cells, while both naive subsets had comparably high diversity. Naive cells positive for CXCR3 carried more hydrophobic TRB CDR3s than CXCR3-negative ones.

Libraries were UMI-labeled 5' RACE TRB cDNA. With the 5' RACE reads reprocessed, TCRdb shows one record per CDR3 protein and no DNA. The sample totals 140,000 to 150,000 distinct CDR3 sequences. The CDR3 runs 11 residues. Germline-derived CDR1 and CDR2 are SQVTM and ANQGSEA. CD45RO-CCR7+CD27+CD95- was the phenotype of naive CD8+ T cells. The receptor was isolated from a human donor in good health. Some clones in this sample may be carry-over from other donors' samples. The gene calls are TRBV29-1 and TRBJ1-1; TCRdb indicates TRBD1, and absent DNA this call remains unverified. Sample: naive CXCR3+ CD8+ T cells from blood. Subset meaning: CD45RO-CCR7+CD27+CD95- naive CD8+ T cells expressing CXCR3 (TNR3+). CDR3: CSGWTGSEAFF.